A selection of T cell receptor beta chains follows, all from one sample in a study of T cell responses to AZD1222 COVID-19 vaccine. Only in-frame clones appear in the TCRdb table, and some are missing; sequencing was by immunoSEQ multiplex PCR. The sample records tens of thousands of clones, approximately 92% being singletons. Sequencing was performed on peripheral blood, taken 28 days after the second AZD1222 dose. Receptor source: an adult who received the AZD1222 COVID-19 vaccine. The CDR3 runs from the conserved cysteine through the conserved F or W. A D gene is named only where the DNA matches it firmly. Size tells how often a clone was seen (once, few, many) or the class of an expanded clone, and some rows leave it out.

cdr3_nt | cdr3_aa | clone_size | v_call | d_call | j_call
TGCGCCAGCAGCCTGATGACAGGGCGATCGGACACCGGGGAGCTGTTTTTT | CASSLMTGRSDTGELFF | NA | TRBV4-1 | TRBD1 | TRBJ2-2
TGTGCCAGTCAGGGCGGGAATAGCAATCAGCCCCAGCATTTT | CASQGGNSNQPQHF | NA | TRBV19 | NA | TRBJ1-5
TGTGCCAGCCAAGGAGGGGGAGTCGAGCAGTACTTC | CASQGGGVEQYF | NA | TRBV6-1 | NA | TRBJ2-7
TGCGCCAGCAGCCAAAACGTTTATAGCAATCAGCCCCAGCATTTT | CASSQNVYSNQPQHF | NA | TRBV4-3 | NA | TRBJ1-5
TGTGCCAGCAGTGCTCAGCATGGCTATGGCTACACCTTC | CASSAQHGYGYTF | NA | TRBV6-4 | NA | TRBJ1-2
TGTGCCAGCAGGAGCAGGGGGTACTATGGCTACACCTTC | CASRSRGYYGYTF | NA | TRBV6-5 | TRBD1 | TRBJ1-2
TGTGCCAGCAGCTTAGCGGGACGGGATAGAGAGACCCAGTACTTC | CASSLAGRDRETQYF | NA | TRBV5-4 | TRBD2 | TRBJ2-5
TGTGCCTCGAAGATAGCGGGAGGCCCCGCAGATACGCAGTATTTT | CASKIAGGPADTQYF | NA | TRBV3-1/TRBV3-2 | TRBD2 | TRBJ2-3
TGCAGCGTTGGGGGACAGGGCAATCAGCCCCAGCATTTT | CSVGGQGNQPQHF | NA | TRBV29-1 | TRBD1 | TRBJ1-5
TGTGCCGGAGGGAGGGACAGAGCCAAAAACATTCAGTACTTC | CAGGRDRAKNIQYF | NA | TRBV2 | NA | TRBJ2-4
TGCGCCAGCAGCCAAGAAAGACTAGCGGGAGTGAACGGGGAGCTGTTTTTT | CASSQERLAGVNGELFF | NA | TRBV4-3 | TRBD2 | TRBJ2-2
TGTGCCAGCAGTTTAAATAGAAGGGGGCGGCCTAATCAGCCCCAGCATTTT | CASSLNRRGRPNQPQHF | NA | TRBV28 | TRBD1 | TRBJ1-5
TGTGCCAGCAGCTTAGGGGGCAGGCCCGGGGATGGCTACACCTTC | CASSLGGRPGDGYTF | NA | TRBV11-2 | NA | TRBJ1-2
TGTGCCAGCAGCTTAGCGACAGGAAGCAATCAGCCCCAGCATTTT | CASSLATGSNQPQHF | NA | TRBV7-2 | NA | TRBJ1-5
TGTGCCAGCAGCTTAAGAGGACTTCATTCACCCCTCCACTTT | CASSLRGLHSPLHF | NA | TRBV5-4 | NA | TRBJ1-6
TGTGCCAGCAGTCCGCTTCAGAGGGCGACTGAAGCTTTCTTT | CASSPLQRATEAFF | once | TRBV27 | NA | TRBJ1-1
TGTGCCAGCTCACCACGGGAGAATGAAAAACTGTTTTTT | CASSPRENEKLFF | NA | TRBV18 | NA | TRBJ1-4
TGTGCCATCAGTGAGTCGGACGGACTGGCCTATGGCTACACCTTC | CAISESDGLAYGYTF | NA | TRBV10-3 | NA | TRBJ1-2
TGTGCCAGCAGCTTAGCCGGGTCTGGCTATGGCTACACCTTC | CASSLAGSGYGYTF | NA | TRBV11-3 | NA | TRBJ1-2
TGTGCCAGCAGTTTAATAGAGACCCAGTACTTC | CASSLIETQYF | NA | TRBV12-3/TRBV12-4 | NA | TRBJ2-5
TGTGCCAGTTCCGGGACTAGCGGGAGGAGTATCCAACCCGAGCAGTACTTC | CASSGTSGRSIQPEQYF | NA | TRBV27 | TRBD2 | TRBJ2-7
TGTGCCTGGAGTGGGGGACACCTTAGCACAGATACGCAGTATTTT | CAWSGGHLSTDTQYF | NA | TRBV30 | NA | TRBJ2-3
TGTGCCAGCAGTCCCTCAGTGAATACGCAGTATTTT | CASSPSVNTQYF | NA | TRBV6-2/TRBV6-3 | NA | TRBJ2-3
TGTGCCAGCAGCTTGGGTCCAGGGTCGAGCACTGAAGCTTTCTTT | CASSLGPGSSTEAFF | NA | TRBV5-4 | NA | TRBJ1-1
TGCGCCAGCAGCGACGCGCAGGGCAATGAGGGGCAGTTCTTC | CASSDAQGNEGQFF | NA | TRBV5-1 | NA | TRBJ2-1
TGTGCCAGCCTCCCCCCTGCAACTAATGAAAAACTGTTTTTT | CASLPPATNEKLFF | NA | TRBV28 | NA | TRBJ1-4
TGCGCCAGCAGCTTGTCGGGGGTCCAGCCCCAGCATTTT | CASSLSGVQPQHF | NA | TRBV5-1 | NA | TRBJ1-5
TGTGCCTGGATGAGGCGGGAGGACAGGGAAGCTTTCTTT | CAWMRREDREAFF | NA | TRBV30 | TRBD1 | TRBJ1-1
TGTGCCAGCAGCCCCTACTTCGGGACTAGCGGGTTTTACAATGAGCAGTTCTTC | CASSPYFGTSGFYNEQFF | NA | TRBV7-2 | TRBD2 | TRBJ2-1
TGTGCCAGCAGTTCAGGGATTGCCGGGAACACTGAAGCTTTCTTT | CASSSGIAGNTEAFF | NA | TRBV7-9 | NA | TRBJ1-1
TGTGCCAGTATGCGTTCAAATTCACCCCTCCACTTT | CASMRSNSPLHF | once | TRBV19 | NA | TRBJ1-6
TGCGCCAGTCAACAGGGGAGCGGTGGCTACACCTTC | CASQQGSGGYTF | NA | TRBV10-2 | TRBD1 | TRBJ1-2
TGTGCCAGCAGCTTACGGGGAGCGGGACTCTCCTACAATGAGCAGTTCTTC | CASSLRGAGLSYNEQFF | NA | TRBV7-2 | TRBD2 | TRBJ2-1
TGTGCCAGCAGTTTGCAGGGGGTAGACGATGAAAAACTGTTTTTT | CASSLQGVDDEKLFF | NA | TRBV6-6 | TRBD1 | TRBJ1-4
TGTGCCAGTAGCACCCCCGTGGGGACAGGCAATCAGCCCCAGCATTTT | CASSTPVGTGNQPQHF | NA | TRBV19 | TRBD1 | TRBJ1-5
TGTGCCAGCAGTGATGCGGCTAGCGAGAACACCGGGGAGCTGTTTTTT | CASSDAASENTGELFF | NA | TRBV6-4 | NA | TRBJ2-2
TGTGCCAGCAGTGCGACTAGCGGGAGTATCTACAATGAGCAGTTCTTC | CASSATSGSIYNEQFF | NA | TRBV27 | TRBD2 | TRBJ2-1
TGTGCCAGCGGTACAGTATTCTCTGGAAACACCATATATTTT | CASGTVFSGNTIYF | NA | TRBV28 | NA | TRBJ1-3
TGTGCCAGCTCACCATCCACTGTAGGGCCCGGTAACTCCTACGAGCAGTACTTC | CASSPSTVGPGNSYEQYF | NA | TRBV18 | NA | TRBJ2-7
TGTGCCAGCAGCTTATGGGCAAATTCTCGTACGGCCCAGTACTTC | CASSLWANSRTAQYF | once | TRBV7-3 | NA | TRBJ2-5
TGTGCCATCAGTGAGTCGTCCCGGGACAGCTCTAACTATGGCTACACCTTC | CAISESSRDSSNYGYTF | NA | TRBV10-3 | TRBD1 | TRBJ1-2
TGTGCCAGCATGGGACAGATGAACACTGAAGCTTTCTTT | CASMGQMNTEAFF | once | TRBV6-5 | TRBD1 | TRBJ1-1
TGTGCCAGCAGTTCCGGGACAGGGAGCACAGATACGCAGTATTTT | CASSSGTGSTDTQYF | few | TRBV28 | TRBD1 | TRBJ2-3
TGTGCCAGCAGTTTCCGGACTGTGAACACTGAAGCTTTCTTT | CASSFRTVNTEAFF | NA | TRBV6-5 | NA | TRBJ1-1
TGTGCCAGCAGCTCCGGACGGGGGTACGAGCAGTACTTC | CASSSGRGYEQYF | NA | TRBV7-3 | NA | TRBJ2-7
TGTGCCACCAGTGCCTCGGGGACAGGGAGTTTCCGCACCGGGGAGCTGTTTTTT | CATSASGTGSFRTGELFF | NA | TRBV24-1 | TRBD1 | TRBJ2-2
TGTGCCAGCAGTTTGGGGGGGGATACCTACGAGCAGTACTTC | CASSLGGDTYEQYF | NA | TRBV28 | TRBD2 | TRBJ2-7
TGCGCCAGCAGCTTAGTCGGGCTTAATGGAAACACCATATATTTT | CASSLVGLNGNTIYF | NA | TRBV5-1 | NA | TRBJ1-3
TGTGCCAGCAGCGGACGCAATCCCACAGATACGCAGTATTTT | CASSGRNPTDTQYF | NA | TRBV7-2 | NA | TRBJ2-3
TGTGCCAGCAGTTACTCGAATCAGCGGTTCTACGAGCAGTACTTC | CASSYSNQRFYEQYF | NA | TRBV6-5 | NA | TRBJ2-7
TGCGCCAGCAGCTTTCGACAGTCTAGCACAGATACGCAGTATTTT | CASSFRQSSTDTQYF | NA | TRBV5-1 | NA | TRBJ2-3
TGTGCCAGCAGTTACCTGACCCTGGGCACTGAAGCTTTCTTT | CASSYLTLGTEAFF | once | TRBV6-2/TRBV6-3 | NA | TRBJ1-1
TGTGCCAGCAGTGAAGCAATGACTAAGCAGTATTTT | CASSEAMTKQYF | NA | TRBV6-1 | NA | TRBJ2-3
TGTGCCAGCAGTTTTCAGGTAAACACTGAAGCTTTCTTT | CASSFQVNTEAFF | NA | TRBV5-6 | NA | TRBJ1-1